The clone carrying this T cell receptor beta chain was observed once. The CDR3 is 15 residues long. Germline V gene data show CDR1 as MGHRA and CDR2 as YSYEKL. Trimming removed 0 bases at V and 1 base at J, with 9 bases between. The data derive from a study of blood T cell repertoires in COVID-19. Clones were sequenced by immunoSEQ multiplex PCR, and TCRdb holds only the in-frame ones, with some missing. The sample holds under 120,000 clones; roughly 84% are singletons and the top ten take under 2.5%. The TCR originated in a human donor in a cohort sampled during active COVID-19. Sequenced material: peripheral blood. The V gene is TRBV4-1, the J gene TRBJ2-5; D remains ambiguous. This CDR3 is CASSQDLEIQETQYF. The CDR3 DNA sequence: TGCGCCAGCAGCCAAGATCTGGAGATCCAAGAGACCCAGTACTTC.